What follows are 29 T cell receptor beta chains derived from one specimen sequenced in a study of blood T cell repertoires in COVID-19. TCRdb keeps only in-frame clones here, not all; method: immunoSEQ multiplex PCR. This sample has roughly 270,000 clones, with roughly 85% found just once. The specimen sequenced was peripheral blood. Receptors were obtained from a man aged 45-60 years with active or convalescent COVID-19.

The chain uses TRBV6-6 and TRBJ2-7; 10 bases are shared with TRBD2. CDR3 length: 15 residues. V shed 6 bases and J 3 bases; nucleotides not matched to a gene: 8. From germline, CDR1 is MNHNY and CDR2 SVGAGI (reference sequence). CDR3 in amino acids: CASSLGLADYYEQYF. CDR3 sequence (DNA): TGTGCCAGCAGCCTTGGACTAGCGGATTACTACGAGCAGTACTTC.

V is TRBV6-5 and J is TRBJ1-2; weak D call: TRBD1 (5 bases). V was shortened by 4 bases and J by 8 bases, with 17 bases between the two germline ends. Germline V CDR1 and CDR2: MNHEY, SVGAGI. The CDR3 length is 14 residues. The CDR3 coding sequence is TGTGCCAGCAGTTTCCCCGGGGGATTGGGCGGCTACACCTTC. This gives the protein CASSFPGGLGGYTF.

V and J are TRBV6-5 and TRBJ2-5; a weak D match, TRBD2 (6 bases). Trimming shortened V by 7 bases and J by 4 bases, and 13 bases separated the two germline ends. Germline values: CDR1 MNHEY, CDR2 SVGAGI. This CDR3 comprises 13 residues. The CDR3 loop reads CASTEGQRETQYF. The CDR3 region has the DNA TGTGCCAGCACGGAGGGCCAGCGAGAGACCCAGTACTTC.

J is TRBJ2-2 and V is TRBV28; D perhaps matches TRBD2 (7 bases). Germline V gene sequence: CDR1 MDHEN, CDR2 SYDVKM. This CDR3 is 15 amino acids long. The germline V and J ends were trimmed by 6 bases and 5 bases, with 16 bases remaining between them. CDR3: CASSQGGAWTGELFF. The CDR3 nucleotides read TGTGCCAGCAGCCAAGGGGGGGCATGGACCGGGGAGCTGTTTTTT.

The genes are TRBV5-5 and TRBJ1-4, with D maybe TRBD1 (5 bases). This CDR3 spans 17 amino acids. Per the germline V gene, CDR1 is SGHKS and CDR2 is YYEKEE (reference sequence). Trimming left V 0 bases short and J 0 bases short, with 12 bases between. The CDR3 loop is CASSLGQSYATNEKLFF. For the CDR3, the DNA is TGTGCCAGCAGCTTGGGACAGTCCTATGCAACTAATGAAAAACTGTTTTTT.

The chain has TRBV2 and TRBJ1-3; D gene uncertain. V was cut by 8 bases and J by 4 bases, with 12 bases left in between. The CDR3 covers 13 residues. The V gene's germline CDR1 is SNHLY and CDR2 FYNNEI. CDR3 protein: CASRVWRGNTIYF. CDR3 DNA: TGTGCCAGCCGCGTCTGGAGGGGAAACACCATATATTTT.

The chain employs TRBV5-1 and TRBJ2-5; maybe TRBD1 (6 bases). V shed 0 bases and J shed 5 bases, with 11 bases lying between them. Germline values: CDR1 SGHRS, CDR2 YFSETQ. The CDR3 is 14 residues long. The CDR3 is CASSLAGAWETQYF. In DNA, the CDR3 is TGCGCCAGCAGCTTGGCAGGGGCATGGGAGACCCAGTACTTC.

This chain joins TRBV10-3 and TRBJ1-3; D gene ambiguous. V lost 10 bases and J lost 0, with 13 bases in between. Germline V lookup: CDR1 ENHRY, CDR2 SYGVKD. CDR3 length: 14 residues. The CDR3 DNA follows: TGTGCCACCGGGAGGACCTCCTCTGGAAACACCATATATTTT. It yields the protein CATGRTSSGNTIYF.

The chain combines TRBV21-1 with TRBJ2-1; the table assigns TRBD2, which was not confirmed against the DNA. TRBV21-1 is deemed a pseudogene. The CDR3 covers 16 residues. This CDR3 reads CASRGEEGRGYNEQFF. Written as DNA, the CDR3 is TGTGCCAGCAGGGGGGAGGAGGGGCGGGGGTACAATGAGCAGTTCTTC.

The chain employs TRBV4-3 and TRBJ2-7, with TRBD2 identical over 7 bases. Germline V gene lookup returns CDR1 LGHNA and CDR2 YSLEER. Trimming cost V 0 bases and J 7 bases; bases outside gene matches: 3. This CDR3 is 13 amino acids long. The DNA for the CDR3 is TGCGCCAGCAGCCAAGACCCCGGGGGGGAGCAGTACTTC. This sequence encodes CASSQDPGGEQYF.

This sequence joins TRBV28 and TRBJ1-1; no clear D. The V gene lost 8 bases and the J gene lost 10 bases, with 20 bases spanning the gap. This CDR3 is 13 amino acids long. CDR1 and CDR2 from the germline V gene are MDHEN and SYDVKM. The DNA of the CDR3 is TGTGCCAGCCAGGCGGCTGGAGGAGTAGGAGCTTTCTTT. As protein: CASQAAGGVGAFF.

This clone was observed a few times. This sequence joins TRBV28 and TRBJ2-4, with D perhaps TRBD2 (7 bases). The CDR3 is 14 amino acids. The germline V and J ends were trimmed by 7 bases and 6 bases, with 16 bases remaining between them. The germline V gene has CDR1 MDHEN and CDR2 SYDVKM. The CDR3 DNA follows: TGTGCCAGCACCCTGGGGGGGGCGCGAAACATTCAGTACTTC. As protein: CASTLGGARNIQYF.

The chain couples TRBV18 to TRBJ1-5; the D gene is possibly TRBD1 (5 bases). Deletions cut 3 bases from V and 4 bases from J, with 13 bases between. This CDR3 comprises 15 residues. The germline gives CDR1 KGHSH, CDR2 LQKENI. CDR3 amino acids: CASSPTRQRNQPQHF. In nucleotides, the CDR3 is TGTGCCAGCTCACCGACGAGACAGAGAAATCAGCCCCAGCATTTT.

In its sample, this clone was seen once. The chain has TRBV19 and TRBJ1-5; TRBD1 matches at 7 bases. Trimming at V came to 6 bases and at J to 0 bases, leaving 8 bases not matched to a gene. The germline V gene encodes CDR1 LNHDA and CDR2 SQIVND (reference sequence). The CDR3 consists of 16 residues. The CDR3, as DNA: TGTGCCAGTAGGCAGACAGGGTGGATTAGCAATCAGCCCCAGCATTTT. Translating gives CASRQTGWISNQPQHF.

The chain's CDR3 is CASSTGDSTDTQYF. The CDR3 region has the DNA TGCGCCAGCAGCACGGGGGACAGCACAGATACGCAGTATTTT. The rearrangement joins TRBV5-1 to TRBJ2-3; possible D gene TRBD2, 6 bases. The CDR3 is 14 residues long. The ends were cut back, 4 bases at V and 0 bases at J, with 9 bases in the middle. Germline V gene data show CDR1 as SGHRS and CDR2 as YFSETQ.

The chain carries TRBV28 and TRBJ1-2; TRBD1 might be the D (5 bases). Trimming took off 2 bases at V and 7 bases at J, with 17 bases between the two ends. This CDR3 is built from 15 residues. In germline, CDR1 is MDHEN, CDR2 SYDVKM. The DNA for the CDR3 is TGTGCCAGCAGTTTAAGGGGAGGTAGGCACGGTGGCTACACCTTC. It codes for CASSLRGGRHGGYTF.

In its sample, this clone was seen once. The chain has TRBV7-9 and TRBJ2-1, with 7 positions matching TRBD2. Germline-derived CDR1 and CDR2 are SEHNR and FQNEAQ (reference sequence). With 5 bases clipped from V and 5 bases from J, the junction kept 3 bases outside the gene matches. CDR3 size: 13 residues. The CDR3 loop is CASSPGLDNEQFF. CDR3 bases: TGTGCCAGCAGCCCCGGACTAGACAATGAGCAGTTCTTC.

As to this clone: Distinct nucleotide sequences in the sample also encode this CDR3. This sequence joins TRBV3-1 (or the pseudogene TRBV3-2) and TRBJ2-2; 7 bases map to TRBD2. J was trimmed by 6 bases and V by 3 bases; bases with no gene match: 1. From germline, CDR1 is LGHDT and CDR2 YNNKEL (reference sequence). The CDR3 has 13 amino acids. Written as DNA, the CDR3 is TGTGCCAGCAGCCAGCGGGGGTCCGGGGAGCTGTTTTTT. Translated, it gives CASSQRGSGELFF.

The CDR3 spells CATSRDGTGKSNYGYTF. CDR3 DNA sequence: TGTGCCACCAGCAGAGATGGGACAGGAAAATCTAACTATGGCTACACCTTC. This chain connects TRBV15 to TRBJ1-2, with TRBD1 matching over 8 bases. The V and J ends lost 0 bases and 0 bases, in that order; junction bases with no gene match: 6. CDR1 and CDR2 from the germline V gene are LNHNV and YYDKDF (reference sequence). This CDR3 region has 17 residues.

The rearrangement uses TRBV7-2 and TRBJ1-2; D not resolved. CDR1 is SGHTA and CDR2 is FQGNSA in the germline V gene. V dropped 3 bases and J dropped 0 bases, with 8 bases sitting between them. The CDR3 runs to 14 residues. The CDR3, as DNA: TGTGCCAGCAGCTTGACGGGTACTAACTATGGCTACACCTTC. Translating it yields CASSLTGTNYGYTF.

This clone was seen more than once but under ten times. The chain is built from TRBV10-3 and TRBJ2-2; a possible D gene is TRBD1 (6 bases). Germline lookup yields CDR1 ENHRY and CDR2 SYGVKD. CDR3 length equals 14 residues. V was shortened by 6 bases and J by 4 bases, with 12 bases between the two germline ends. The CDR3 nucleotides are TGTGCCATCAGGCTACAGGGAAGCACCGGGGAGCTGTTTTTT. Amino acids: CAIRLQGSTGELFF.

CDR3: CASSAGTRETQYF. CDR3 DNA sequence: TGTGCCAGCAGCGCAGGGACTCGGGAGACCCAGTACTTC. The V gene is TRBV9, the J gene TRBJ2-5, with D tentatively TRBD2 (6 bases). The CDR3 is 13 residues long. V was pared by 3 bases and J by 5 bases, with 11 bases between. Germline-derived CDR1 and CDR2 are SGDLS and YYNGEE.

CDR3 residues: CATELGQGYEQYF. In DNA, the CDR3 is TGTGCCACGGAGCTTGGACAGGGCTACGAGCAGTACTTC. This chain uses TRBV10-3 with TRBJ2-7; the match to TRBD1 covers 8 bases. Germline V lookup: CDR1 ENHRY, CDR2 SYGVKD. Germline trimming cut 10 bases from V and 3 bases from J; bases unmatched to any gene: 8. This CDR3 contains 13 residues.

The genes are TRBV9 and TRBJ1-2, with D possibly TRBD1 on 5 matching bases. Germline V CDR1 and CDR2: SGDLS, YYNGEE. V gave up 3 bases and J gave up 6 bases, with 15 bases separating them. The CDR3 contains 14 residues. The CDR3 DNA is TGTGCCAGCAGCGCCAACAGCCCCAGGGATGGCTACACCTTC. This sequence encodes CASSANSPRDGYTF.

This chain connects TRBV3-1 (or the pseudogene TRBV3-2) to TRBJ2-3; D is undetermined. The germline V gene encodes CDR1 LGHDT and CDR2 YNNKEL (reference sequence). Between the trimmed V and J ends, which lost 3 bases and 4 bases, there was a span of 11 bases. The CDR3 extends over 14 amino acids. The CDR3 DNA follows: TGTGCCAGCAGCCAGGCCCCACGATCAGATACGCAGTATTTT. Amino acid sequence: CASSQAPRSDTQYF.

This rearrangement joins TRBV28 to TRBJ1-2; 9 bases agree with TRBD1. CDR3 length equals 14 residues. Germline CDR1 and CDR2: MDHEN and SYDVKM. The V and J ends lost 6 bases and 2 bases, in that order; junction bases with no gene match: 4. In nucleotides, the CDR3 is TGTGCCAGCAGCCGGACAGGGGTAAACTATGGCTACACCTTC. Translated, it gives CASSRTGVNYGYTF.

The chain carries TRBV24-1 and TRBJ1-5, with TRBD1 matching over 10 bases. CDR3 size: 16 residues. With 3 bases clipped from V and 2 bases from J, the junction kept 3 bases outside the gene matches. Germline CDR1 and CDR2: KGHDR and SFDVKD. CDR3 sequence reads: CATSDGGTGGNQPQHF. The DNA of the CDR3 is TGTGCCACCAGTGATGGGGGGACAGGGGGCAATCAGCCCCAGCATTTT.

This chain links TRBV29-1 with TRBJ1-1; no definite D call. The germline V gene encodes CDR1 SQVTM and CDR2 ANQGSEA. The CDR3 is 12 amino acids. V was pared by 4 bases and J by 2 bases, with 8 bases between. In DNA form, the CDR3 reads TGCAGCGTTGGGCAGGTTAACACTGAAGCTTTCTTT. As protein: CSVGQVNTEAFF. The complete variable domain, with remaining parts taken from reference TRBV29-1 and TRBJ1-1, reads SAVISQKPSRDICQRGTSLTIQCQVDSQVTMMFWYRQQPGQSLTLIATANQGSEATYESGFVIDKFPISRPNLTFSTLTVSNMSPEDSSIYLCSVGQVNTEAFFGQGTRLTVV.

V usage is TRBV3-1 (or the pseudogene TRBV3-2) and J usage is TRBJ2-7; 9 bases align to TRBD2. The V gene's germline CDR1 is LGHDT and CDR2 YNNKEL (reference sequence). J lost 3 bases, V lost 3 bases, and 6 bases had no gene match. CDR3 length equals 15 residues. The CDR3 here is CASSQTSGWDYEQYF. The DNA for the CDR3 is TGTGCCAGCAGCCAGACTAGCGGCTGGGACTACGAGCAGTACTTC.